Following are 20 T cell receptor beta chains from one sample sequenced in a study of identical twins. TCRdb passed the 5' RACE reads through MiXCR, listing each CDR3 protein once. Here the sample spans under 450,000 distinct CDR3 sequences, around a sixth being singletons. Sequencing was carried out using naive T cells sorted from blood. The receptor set was obtained from a man aged 45-65 years in good health.

The chain combines TRBV20-1 with TRBJ2-7; D uncertain. V dropped 8 bases and J dropped 2 bases, with 7 bases sitting between them. In germline, CDR1 is DFQATT, CDR2 SNEGSKA (reference sequence). CDR3 length: 10 residues. CDR3 region: CSPHTYEQYF. CDR3 bases: TGCAGTCCACATACCTACGAGCAGTACTTC.

This clonotype was seen a handful of times. This chain connects TRBV5-5 to TRBJ2-7; D gene uncertain. V was trimmed by 1 base and J by 9 bases, leaving 17 bases between them. CDR1 is SGHKS, CDR2 YYEKEE, per germline (reference sequence). The CDR3 contains 14 residues. Here the CDR3 DNA reads TGTGCCAGCAGCTTGTCTCCGTCCGAATCTGTGCAGTACTTC. Translation gives CASSLSPSESVQYF.

The table lists this clonotype with a few counts. The chain has TRBV7-3 and TRBJ2-2; 10 bases fit TRBD2. This CDR3 has 16 amino acids. V lost 4 bases to trimming and J lost 9 bases; unmatched junction nucleotides: 11. Germline lookup yields CDR1 SGHTA and CDR2 FQGTGA. In DNA, the CDR3 is TGTGCCAGCAGCTCCTCAAGCGGGAGGGGACACCGGGAGCTGTTTTTT. Protein product: CASSSSSGRGHRELFF.

In this sample, this clonotype turned up a few times. V is TRBV20-1 and J is TRBJ2-7; 7 bases line up with TRBD2. Germline V gene data show CDR1 as DFQATT and CDR2 as SNEGSKA (reference sequence). The CDR3 is 13 amino acids. The ends lost 5 bases at V and 7 bases at J; junction bases unmatched: 11. The CDR3 DNA sequence: TGCAGTGCTCGACTAGCCGGGAAGAGGGAGCAGTACTTC. Residues: CSARLAGKREQYF.

This clonotype was counted only a few times. The chain combines TRBV7-9 with TRBJ2-5; either TRBD1 or TRBD2 may fit D (7 bases each). This CDR3 has 14 residues. Germline lookup yields CDR1 SEHNR and CDR2 FQNEAQ (reference sequence). V was trimmed by 5 bases and J by 5 bases, leaving 15 bases between them. CDR3 loop: CASSAQGGLETQYF. The DNA for the CDR3 is TGTGCCAGCAGCGCGCAGGGGGGGTTGGAGACCCAGTACTTC.

V is TRBV7-2 and J is TRBJ2-7; D remains ambiguous. CDR3 length equals 12 residues. V lost 4 bases and J lost 6, with 10 bases in between. Germline CDR1 SGHTA, CDR2 FQGNSA. The CDR3 nucleotides are TGTGCCAGCAGCTCACAAACCCTCGAGCAGTACTTC. Translating it yields CASSSQTLEQYF.

The chain carries TRBV6-2 or TRBV6-3 and TRBJ2-2, with D perhaps matching TRBD1 (5 bases). Trimming pared 6 bases from V and 4 bases from J, leaving 12 bases between. The CDR3 runs 14 residues. Germline values: CDR1 MNHEY, CDR2 SVGEGT. CDR3 coding DNA: TGTGCCAGCAGGGAGTCAGGGCTCACCGGGGAGCTGTTTTTT. It translates to CASRESGLTGELFF.

This clonotype occurred many times. The chain uses TRBV6-2 or TRBV6-3 and TRBJ2-2; 7 bases fit TRBD2. The CDR3 loop spans 16 amino acids. Trimming cost V 4 bases and J 6 bases; bases outside gene matches: 11. Germline V CDR1 and CDR2: MNHEY, SVGEGT. The CDR3 sequence is CASSSYGREVAGELFF. CDR3 nucleotides: TGTGCCAGCAGTTCCTATGGGAGGGAGGTTGCCGGGGAGCTGTTTTTT.

In its sample, this clonotype was seen a few times. The rearrangement joins TRBV5-8 to TRBJ2-7, with D perhaps TRBD2 (5 bases). From germline, CDR1 is SGHTS and CDR2 YDEGEE. CDR3 size: 14 residues. Trimming left V 2 bases short and J 6 bases short, with 15 bases between. CDR3 protein: CASSFSGTGGEQYF. The CDR3 DNA is TGTGCCAGCAGCTTTTCGGGAACGGGTGGCGAGCAGTACTTC.

The genes are TRBV20-1 and TRBJ2-7, with 9 bases identical to TRBD2. The germline gives CDR1 DFQATT, CDR2 SNEGSKA (reference sequence). Losses at the gene ends were 4 bases for V and 6 bases for J; bases not matched to a gene: 13. The CDR3 totals 15 residues. DNA of the CDR3: TGCAGTGCTAAGCCAGGGGCGAGACTAGCGGTCGAGCAGTACTTC. Translating it yields CSAKPGARLAVEQYF.

The rearrangement links TRBV20-1 to TRBJ2-1, with D tentatively TRBD2 (6 bases). The CDR3 totals 13 residues. The V and J ends lost 6 bases and 4 bases respectively, with 13 bases between them. Germline V gives CDR1 DFQATT, CDR2 SNEGSKA (reference sequence). CDR3 region: CSAPRDSYNEQFF. The CDR3 DNA reads as TGCAGTGCCCCGCGGGACTCATACAATGAGCAGTTCTTC.

This clonotype was seen many times. The chain has TRBV10-3 and TRBJ1-2; no clear D gene. V gave up 3 bases and J gave up 3 bases, with 8 bases separating them. This CDR3 comprises 13 residues. Germline CDR1 reads ENHRY; CDR2 reads SYGVKD. This CDR3 is CAISDPEDYGYTF. DNA for the CDR3: TGTGCCATCAGTGACCCAGAAGACTATGGCTACACCTTC.

This clonotype was seen at least ten times. The chain combines TRBV29-1 with TRBJ2-7; 9 bases map to TRBD2. This CDR3 has 13 amino acids. Losses at the gene ends were 2 bases for V and 7 bases for J; bases not matched to a gene: 6. CDR1 SQVTM and CDR2 ANQGSEA come from the germline V gene. In DNA form, the CDR3 reads TGCAGCGTTGAACCCCTAGCGGGGCTAGAGCAGTACTTC. Its protein is CSVEPLAGLEQYF.

This clonotype was observed at least ten times. The chain joins TRBV29-1 to TRBJ1-1; D is undetermined. The germline CDR1 and CDR2 sequences are SQVTM and ANQGSEA. Trimming took off 6 bases at V and 0 bases at J, with 17 bases between the two ends. This CDR3 region has 15 residues. Written as DNA, the CDR3 is TGCAGCGTGGACCCGAGTCGAGGGATGAACACTGAAGCTTTCTTT. It translates to CSVDPSRGMNTEAFF.

The chain links TRBV24-1 to TRBJ2-5, with a possible D match to TRBD1 (5 bases). CDR3 length: 16 amino acids. V was cut by 2 bases and J by 3 bases, with 15 bases left in between. The germline V gene encodes CDR1 KGHDR and CDR2 SFDVKD. For the CDR3, the DNA is TGTGCCACCAGTGATTATGGGGTCGACAGTGAAGAGACCCAGTACTTC. Translating gives CATSDYGVDSEETQYF.

The chain employs TRBV12-3 or TRBV12-4 and TRBJ2-1, with D possibly being TRBD2 (6 bases). This CDR3 region has 13 residues. Between the trimmed V and J ends, which lost 5 bases and 7 bases, there was a span of 12 bases. CDR3 sequence reads: CASSRRDSNEQFF. CDR3 nucleotides: TGTGCCAGCAGTCGACGGGACTCTAATGAGCAGTTCTTC.

This clonotype has just a few counts. The CDR3 sequence is CSVDLETSTDTQYF. The CDR3 bases are TGCAGCGTTGATCTGGAGACTAGCACAGATACGCAGTATTTT. The chain has TRBV29-1 and TRBJ2-3; D is ambiguous. The V gene lost 3 bases and the J gene lost 0 bases, with 10 bases spanning the gap. Germline CDR1 and CDR2: SQVTM and ANQGSEA. The CDR3 sequence is 14 residues long.

The chain joins TRBV20-1 to TRBJ1-5; possible D gene TRBD1, 5 bases. The V gene lost 0 bases and the J gene lost 1 base, with 10 bases spanning the gap. CDR3 length equals 15 residues. Looked up from germline, CDR1 is DFQATT and CDR2 is SNEGSKA (reference sequence). The DNA for the CDR3 is TGCAGTGCTAGAGATGGGGGGGGGAGCAATCAGCCCCAGCATTTT. It is translated as CSARDGGGSNQPQHF.

This chain connects TRBV18 to TRBJ2-1; 8 bases agree with TRBD1. This CDR3 has 15 residues. Germline trimming cut 2 bases from V and 6 bases from J; bases unmatched to any gene: 6. The germline CDR1 and CDR2 sequences are KGHSH and LQKENI. The CDR3 DNA sequence: TGTGCCAGCTCACCAGGACAGGGTGGTATCAATGAGCAGTTCTTC. Protein product: CASSPGQGGINEQFF.

The genes are TRBV4-3 and TRBJ2-5; a weak D match, TRBD2 (5 bases). V lost 0 bases to trimming and J lost 0 bases, with 14 bases between them. The CDR3 loop spans 17 amino acids. Germline CDR1 reads LGHNA; CDR2 reads YSLEER. The CDR3 coding sequence is TGCGCCAGCAGCCAAGAACTATCACCGGGAAACCAAGAGACCCAGTACTTC. It specifies CASSQELSPGNQETQYF.